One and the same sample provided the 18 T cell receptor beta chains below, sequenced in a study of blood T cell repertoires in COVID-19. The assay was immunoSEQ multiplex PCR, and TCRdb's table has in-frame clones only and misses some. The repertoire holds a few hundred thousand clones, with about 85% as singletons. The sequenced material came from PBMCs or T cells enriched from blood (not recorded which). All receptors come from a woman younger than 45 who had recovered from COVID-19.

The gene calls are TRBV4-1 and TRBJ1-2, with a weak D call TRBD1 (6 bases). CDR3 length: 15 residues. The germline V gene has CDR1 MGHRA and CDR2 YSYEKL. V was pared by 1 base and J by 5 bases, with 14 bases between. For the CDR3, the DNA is TGCGCCAGCAGCCAAGCGGGCAGGGGAATATATGGCTACACCTTC. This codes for CASSQAGRGIYGYTF.

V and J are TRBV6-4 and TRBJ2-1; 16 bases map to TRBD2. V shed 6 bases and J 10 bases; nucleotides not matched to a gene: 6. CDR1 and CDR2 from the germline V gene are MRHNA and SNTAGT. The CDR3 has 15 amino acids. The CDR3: CASSVGTSGGAEQFF. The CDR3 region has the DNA TGTGCCAGCAGCGTTGGGACTAGCGGGGGGGCGGAGCAGTTCTTC.

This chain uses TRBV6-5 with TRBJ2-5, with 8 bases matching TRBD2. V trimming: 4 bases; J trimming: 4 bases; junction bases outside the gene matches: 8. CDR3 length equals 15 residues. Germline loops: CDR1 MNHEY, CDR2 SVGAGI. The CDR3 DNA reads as TGTGCCAGCAGTTTGGGACTAGGTGGGGGAGAGACCCAGTACTTC. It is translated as CASSLGLGGGETQYF.

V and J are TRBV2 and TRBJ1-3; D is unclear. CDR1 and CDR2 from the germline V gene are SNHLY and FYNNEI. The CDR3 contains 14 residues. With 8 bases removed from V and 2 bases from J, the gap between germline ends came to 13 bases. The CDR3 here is CASLLGMPGNTIYF. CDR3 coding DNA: TGTGCCAGCCTCCTCGGGATGCCTGGAAACACCATATATTTT.

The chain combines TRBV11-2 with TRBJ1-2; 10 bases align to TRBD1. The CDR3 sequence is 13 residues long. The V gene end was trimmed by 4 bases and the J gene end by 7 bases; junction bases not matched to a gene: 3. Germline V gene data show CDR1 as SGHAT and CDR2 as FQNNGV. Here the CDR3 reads CASSWTGGGGYTF. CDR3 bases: TGTGCCAGCAGCTGGACAGGGGGGGGTGGCTACACCTTC.

The CDR3 nucleotides are TGTGCCAGCAGTTACTCGGGGGGAAGCTCCTACAATGAGCAGTTCTTC. The encoded protein is CASSYSGGSSYNEQFF. The chain links TRBV6-5 to TRBJ2-1, with D perhaps matching TRBD2 (6 bases). The CDR3 sequence is 16 residues long. Deletions cut 0 bases from V and 0 bases from J, with 9 bases between. From germline, CDR1 is MNHEY and CDR2 SVGAGI.

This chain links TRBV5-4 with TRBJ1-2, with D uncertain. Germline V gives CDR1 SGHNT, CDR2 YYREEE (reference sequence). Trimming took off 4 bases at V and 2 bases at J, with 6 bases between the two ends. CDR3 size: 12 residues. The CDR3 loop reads CASSVGNYGYTF. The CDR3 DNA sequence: TGTGCCAGCAGCGTCGGGAACTATGGCTACACCTTC.

This CDR3 reads CASSPVSGGKDTEAFF. The CDR3 DNA follows: TGTGCCAGCAGCCCCGTGTCAGGGGGCAAGGACACTGAAGCTTTCTTT. The chain links TRBV4-2 to TRBJ1-1, with 8 bases that match TRBD1. Germline loops: CDR1 LGHNA, CDR2 YNFKEQ. The CDR3 covers 16 residues. Trimming at V came to 4 bases and at J to 3 bases, leaving 10 bases not matched to a gene.

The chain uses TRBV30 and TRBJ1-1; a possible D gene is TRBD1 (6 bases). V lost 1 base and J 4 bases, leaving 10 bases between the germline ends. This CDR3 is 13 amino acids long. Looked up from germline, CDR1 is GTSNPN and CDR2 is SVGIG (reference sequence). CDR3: CAWSAGAPTEAFF. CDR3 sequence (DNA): TGTGCCTGGAGTGCAGGGGCGCCCACTGAAGCTTTCTTT.

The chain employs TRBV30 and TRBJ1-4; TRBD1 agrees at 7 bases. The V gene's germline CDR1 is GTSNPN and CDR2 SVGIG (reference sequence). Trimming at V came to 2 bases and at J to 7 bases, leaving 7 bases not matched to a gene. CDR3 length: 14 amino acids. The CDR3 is CAWSPGTAGEKLFF. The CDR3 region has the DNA TGTGCCTGGAGTCCTGGGACAGCGGGTGAAAAACTGTTTTTT.

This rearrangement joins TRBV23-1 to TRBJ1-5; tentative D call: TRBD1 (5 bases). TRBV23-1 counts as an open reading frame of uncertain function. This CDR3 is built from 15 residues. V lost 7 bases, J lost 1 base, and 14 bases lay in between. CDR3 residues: CASNKQGQSNQPQHF. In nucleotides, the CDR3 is TGCGCCAGCAACAAGCAGGGTCAGAGCAATCAGCCCCAGCATTTT.

The CDR3 sequence is CASRWTGSNQPQHF. The CDR3 DNA sequence: TGTGCCAGCAGATGGACAGGCAGCAATCAGCCCCAGCATTTT. The V call is TRBV6-5, the J call TRBJ1-5; 7 bases match TRBD1. The CDR3 contains 14 residues. Germline V lookup: CDR1 MNHEY, CDR2 SVGAGI. Trimming took 6 bases from V and 1 from J; bases not matched to a gene: 3.

The CDR3 coding sequence is TGTGCCAGCAGTTCGACAGGCTCCTATGGCTACACCTTC. Protein sequence: CASSSTGSYGYTF. V usage is TRBV27 and J usage is TRBJ1-2; TRBD1 might be the D (6 bases). Per germline, CDR1 MNHEY and CDR2 SMNVEV (reference sequence). Trimming took off 4 bases at V and 4 bases at J, with 10 bases between the two ends. The CDR3 spans 13 residues.

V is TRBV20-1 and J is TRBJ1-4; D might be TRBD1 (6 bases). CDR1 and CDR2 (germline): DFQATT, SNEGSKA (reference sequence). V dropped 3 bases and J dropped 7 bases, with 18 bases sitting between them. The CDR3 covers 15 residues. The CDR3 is CSASVVLGGLEKLFF. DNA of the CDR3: TGCAGTGCTAGTGTCGTACTCGGGGGGCTTGAAAAACTGTTTTTT.

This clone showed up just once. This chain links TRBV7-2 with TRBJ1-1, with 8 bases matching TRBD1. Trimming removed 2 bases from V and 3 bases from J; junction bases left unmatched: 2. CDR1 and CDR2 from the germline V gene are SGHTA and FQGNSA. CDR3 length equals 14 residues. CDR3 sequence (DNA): TGTGCCAGCAGCTTATACAGGGGGGACACTGAAGCTTTCTTT. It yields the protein CASSLYRGDTEAFF. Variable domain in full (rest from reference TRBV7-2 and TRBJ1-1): GAGVSQSPSNKVTEKGKDVELRCDPISGHTALYWYRQSLGQGLEFLIYFQGNSAPDKSGLPSDRFSAERTGGSVSTLTIQRTQQEDSAVYLCASSLYRGDTEAFFGQGTRLTVV.

CDR3 region: CASSWGGEAFF. The CDR3 DNA reads TGTGCCAGCAGTTGGGGGGGTGAAGCTTTCTTT. The rearrangement uses TRBV28 and TRBJ1-1; D possibly corresponds to TRBD1 (5 bases). This CDR3 has 11 residues. Trimming pared 4 bases from V and 7 bases from J, leaving 7 bases between. Per germline, CDR1 MDHEN and CDR2 SYDVKM.

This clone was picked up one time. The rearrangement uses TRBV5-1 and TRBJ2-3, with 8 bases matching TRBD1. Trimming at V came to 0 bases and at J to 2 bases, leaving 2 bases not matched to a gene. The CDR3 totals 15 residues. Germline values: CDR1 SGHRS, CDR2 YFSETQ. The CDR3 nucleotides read TGCGCCAGCAGCTTGGACAGGGGGGACACAGATACGCAGTATTTT. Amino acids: CASSLDRGDTDTQYF.

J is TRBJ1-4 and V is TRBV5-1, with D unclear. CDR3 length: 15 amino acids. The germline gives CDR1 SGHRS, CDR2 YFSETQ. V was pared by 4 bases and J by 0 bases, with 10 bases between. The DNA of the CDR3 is TGCGCCAGCAGCATTGGCGGGGCAACTAATGAAAAACTGTTTTTT. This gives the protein CASSIGGATNEKLFF.